The clone carrying this T cell receptor beta chain was seen at least ten times. Its antigen is currently unknown. This sample stems from a study of blood T cells in healthy people across ages. Study-level background: Template switching recovered approximately one barcoded beta molecule for every two T cells. The study, taken as a whole, reports: Aged donors had fewer naive CD4+ cells and lower diversity than long-lived donors.

Isolation recovered at least 7 million PBMCs from every sample. V was clipped by 3 bases and J by 1 base; unmatched bases: 12. The CDR3 is made up of 18 amino acids. The germline V gene encodes CDR1 MNHEY and CDR2 SVGAGI. It was with a sample-barcoded 5' primer and a J-beta primer mix that a second PCR of about 6 to 12 cycles was run. TCRdb independently ran MiXCR on the 5' RACE reads; one entry per CDR3 protein. The data hold some 640,000 distinct CDR3 sequences, with about 30% observed a single time. Sequencing input: blood. This receptor was obtained from a woman of 80 years or more in good health. This chain uses TRBV6-5 with TRBJ2-3, with TRBD2 matching 8 bases. CDR3 sequence reads: CASSYLPAGAGGTDTQYF. In DNA form, the CDR3 reads TGTGCCAGCAGTTATCTCCCAGCGGGGGCGGGTGGCACAGATACGCAGTATTTT.